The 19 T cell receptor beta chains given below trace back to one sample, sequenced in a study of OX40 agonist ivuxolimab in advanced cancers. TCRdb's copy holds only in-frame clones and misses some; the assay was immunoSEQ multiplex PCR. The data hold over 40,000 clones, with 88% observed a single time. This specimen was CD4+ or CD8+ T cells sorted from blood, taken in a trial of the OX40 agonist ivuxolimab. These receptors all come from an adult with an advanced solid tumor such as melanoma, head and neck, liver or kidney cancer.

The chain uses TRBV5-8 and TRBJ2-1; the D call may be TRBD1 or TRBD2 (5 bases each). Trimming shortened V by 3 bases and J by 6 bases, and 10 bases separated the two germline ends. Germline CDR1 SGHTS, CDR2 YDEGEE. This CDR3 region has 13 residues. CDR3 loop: CASSSSGTNEQFF. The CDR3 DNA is TGTGCCAGCAGCTCCTCGGGGACCAATGAGCAGTTCTTC.

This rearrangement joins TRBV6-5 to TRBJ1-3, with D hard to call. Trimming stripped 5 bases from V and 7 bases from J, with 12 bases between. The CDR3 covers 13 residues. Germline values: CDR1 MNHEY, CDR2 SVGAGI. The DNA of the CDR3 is TGTGCCAGCAGTCCGGCCGTCGGGAACACCATATATTTT. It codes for CASSPAVGNTIYF.

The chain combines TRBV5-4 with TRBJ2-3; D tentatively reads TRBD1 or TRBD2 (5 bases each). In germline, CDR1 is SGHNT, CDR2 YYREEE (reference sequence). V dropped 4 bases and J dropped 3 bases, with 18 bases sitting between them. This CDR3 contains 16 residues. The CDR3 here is CASSAGRTEGTDTQYF. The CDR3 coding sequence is TGTGCCAGCAGCGCCGGACGGACCGAGGGGACAGATACGCAGTATTTT.

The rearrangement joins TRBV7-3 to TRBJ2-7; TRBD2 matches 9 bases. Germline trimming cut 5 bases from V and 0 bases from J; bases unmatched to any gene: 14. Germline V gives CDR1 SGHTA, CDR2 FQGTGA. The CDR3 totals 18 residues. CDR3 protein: CASSRSPQRLADSYEQYF. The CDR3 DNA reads TGTGCCAGCAGCCGCTCCCCACAAAGACTAGCGGACTCCTACGAGCAGTACTTC.

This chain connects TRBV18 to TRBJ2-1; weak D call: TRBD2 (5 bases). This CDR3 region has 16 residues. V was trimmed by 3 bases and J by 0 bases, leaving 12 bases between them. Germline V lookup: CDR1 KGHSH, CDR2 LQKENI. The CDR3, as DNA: TGTGCCAGCTCACCCCCCCAAGCGGCCTCCTACAATGAGCAGTTCTTC. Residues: CASSPPQAASYNEQFF.

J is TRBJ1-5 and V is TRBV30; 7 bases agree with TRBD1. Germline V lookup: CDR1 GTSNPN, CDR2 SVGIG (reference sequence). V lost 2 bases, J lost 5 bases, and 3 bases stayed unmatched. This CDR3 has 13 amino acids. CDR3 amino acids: CAWSTGADQPQHF. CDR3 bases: TGTGCCTGGAGTACAGGGGCGGATCAGCCCCAGCATTTT. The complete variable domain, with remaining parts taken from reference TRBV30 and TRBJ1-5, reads SQTIHQWPATLVQPVGSPLSLECTVEGTSNPNLYWYRQAAGRGLQLLFYSVGIGQISSEVPQNLSASRPQDRQFILSSKKLLLSDSGFYLCAWSTGADQPQHFGDGTRLSIL.

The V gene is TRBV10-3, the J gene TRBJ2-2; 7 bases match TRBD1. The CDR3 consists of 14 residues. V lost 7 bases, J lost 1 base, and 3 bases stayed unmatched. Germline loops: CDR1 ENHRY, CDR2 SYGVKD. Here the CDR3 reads CAITRTGNTGELFF. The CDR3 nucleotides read TGTGCCATCACTAGGACAGGGAACACCGGGGAGCTGTTTTTT.

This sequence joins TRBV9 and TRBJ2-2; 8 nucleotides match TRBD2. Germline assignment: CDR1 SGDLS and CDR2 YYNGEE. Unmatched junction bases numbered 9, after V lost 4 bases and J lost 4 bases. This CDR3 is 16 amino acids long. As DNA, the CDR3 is TGTGCCAGCAGCCCTCGGGAGGGGGAAGTCACCGGGGAGCTGTTTTTT. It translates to CASSPREGEVTGELFF.

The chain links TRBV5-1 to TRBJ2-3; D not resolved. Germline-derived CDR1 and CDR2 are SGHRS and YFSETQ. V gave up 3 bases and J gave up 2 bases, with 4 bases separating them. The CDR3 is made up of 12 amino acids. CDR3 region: CASSWDTDTQYF. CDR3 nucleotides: TGCGCCAGCAGCTGGGACACAGATACGCAGTATTTT.

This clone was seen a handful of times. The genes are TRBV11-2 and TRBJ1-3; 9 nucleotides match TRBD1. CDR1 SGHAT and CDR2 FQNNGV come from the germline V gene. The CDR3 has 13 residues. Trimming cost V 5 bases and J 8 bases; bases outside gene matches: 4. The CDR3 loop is CASSRDRADTIYF. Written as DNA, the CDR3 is TGTGCCAGCAGCAGGGACAGGGCGGACACCATATATTTT.

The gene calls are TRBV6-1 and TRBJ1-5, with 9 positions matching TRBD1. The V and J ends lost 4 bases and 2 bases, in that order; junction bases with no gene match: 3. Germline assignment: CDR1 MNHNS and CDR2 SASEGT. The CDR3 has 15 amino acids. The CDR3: CASSGDRAGNQPQHF. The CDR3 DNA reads TGTGCCAGCAGTGGGGACAGGGCGGGCAATCAGCCCCAGCATTTT.

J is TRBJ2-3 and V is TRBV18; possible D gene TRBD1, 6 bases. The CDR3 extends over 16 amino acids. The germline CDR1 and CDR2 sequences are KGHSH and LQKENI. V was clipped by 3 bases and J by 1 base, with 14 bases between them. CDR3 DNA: TGTGCCAGCTCACCTGTGACAGGACTGCGCACAGATACGCAGTATTTT. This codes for CASSPVTGLRTDTQYF. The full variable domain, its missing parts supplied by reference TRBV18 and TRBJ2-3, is NAGVMQNPRHLVRRRGQEARLRCSPMKGHSHVYWYRQLPEEGLKFMVYLQKENIIDESGMPKERFSAEFPKEGPSILRIQQVVRGDSAAYFCASSPVTGLRTDTQYFGPGTRLTVL.

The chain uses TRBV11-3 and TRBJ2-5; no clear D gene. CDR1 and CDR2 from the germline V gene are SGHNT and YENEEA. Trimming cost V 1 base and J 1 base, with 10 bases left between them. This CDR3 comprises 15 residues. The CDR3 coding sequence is TGTGCCAGCAGCTTAGGGAACGGCCCCCAAGAGACCCAGTACTTC. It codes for CASSLGNGPQETQYF.

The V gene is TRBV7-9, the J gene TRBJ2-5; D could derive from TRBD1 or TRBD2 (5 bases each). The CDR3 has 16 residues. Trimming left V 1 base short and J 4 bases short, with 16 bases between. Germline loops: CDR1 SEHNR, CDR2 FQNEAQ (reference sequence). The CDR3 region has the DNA TGTGCCAGCAGCTTAGGGACCCGGGACGGTGGAGAGACCCAGTACTTC. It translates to CASSLGTRDGGETQYF.

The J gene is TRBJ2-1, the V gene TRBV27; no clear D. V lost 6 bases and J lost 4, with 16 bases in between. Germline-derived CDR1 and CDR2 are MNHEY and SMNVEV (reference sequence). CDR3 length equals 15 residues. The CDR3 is CASRLTPLEYNEQFF. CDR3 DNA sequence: TGTGCCAGCAGACTCACCCCCCTTGAATACAATGAGCAGTTCTTC.

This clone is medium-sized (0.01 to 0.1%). The CDR3 coding sequence is TGTGCCAGCAGCTTTGGGGGGGCGGCCAAAGGTTTCTTT. Amino acids: CASSFGGAAKGFF. The chain employs TRBV5-4 and TRBJ1-1; TRBD1 is a possible D gene (6 bases). CDR3 length: 13 amino acids. The germline V gene encodes CDR1 SGHNT and CDR2 YYREEE (reference sequence). V lost 2 bases to trimming and J lost 13 bases, with 18 bases between them.

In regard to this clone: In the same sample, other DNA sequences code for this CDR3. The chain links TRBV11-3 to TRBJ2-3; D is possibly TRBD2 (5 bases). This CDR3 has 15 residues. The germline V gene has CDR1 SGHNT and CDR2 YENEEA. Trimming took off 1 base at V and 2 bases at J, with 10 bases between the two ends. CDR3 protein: CASSLGGAPTDTQYF. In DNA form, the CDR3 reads TGTGCCAGCAGCTTAGGGGGAGCACCCACAGATACGCAGTATTTT.

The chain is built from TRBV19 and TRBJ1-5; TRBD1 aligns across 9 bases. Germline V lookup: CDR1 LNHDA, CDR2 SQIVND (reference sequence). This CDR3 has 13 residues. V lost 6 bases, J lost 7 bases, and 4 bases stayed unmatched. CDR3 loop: CASSLTGGQPQHF. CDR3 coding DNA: TGTGCCAGTAGCTTGACAGGGGGACAGCCCCAGCATTTT.

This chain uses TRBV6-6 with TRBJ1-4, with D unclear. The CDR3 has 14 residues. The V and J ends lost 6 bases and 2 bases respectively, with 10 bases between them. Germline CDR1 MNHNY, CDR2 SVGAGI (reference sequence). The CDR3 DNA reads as TGTGCCAGCAGCGATGTCGGCACTAATGAAAAACTGTTTTTT. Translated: CASSDVGTNEKLFF.